This T cell receptor (beta chain) was captured in a study of control samples from healthy donors and cancer patients. Using immunoSEQ multiplex PCR, the repertoire was profiled, and TCRdb retains in-frame clones only, with some absent. The data hold about 57,000 clones, with 94% observed a single time. The source of this sequence is a man aged 30-40 years in good health. Sequencing input: blood.

CDR3 loop: CASSETGLRNIQYF. CDR3 bases: TGTGCCAGCAGTGAAACAGGGCTGAGGAACATTCAGTACTTC. The chain is built from TRBV25-1 and TRBJ2-4; D is perhaps TRBD1 (6 bases). Trimming cost V 2 bases and J 7 bases, with 12 bases left between them. The CDR3 has 14 amino acids. Germline V gene data show CDR1 as MGHDK and CDR2 as SYGVNS.